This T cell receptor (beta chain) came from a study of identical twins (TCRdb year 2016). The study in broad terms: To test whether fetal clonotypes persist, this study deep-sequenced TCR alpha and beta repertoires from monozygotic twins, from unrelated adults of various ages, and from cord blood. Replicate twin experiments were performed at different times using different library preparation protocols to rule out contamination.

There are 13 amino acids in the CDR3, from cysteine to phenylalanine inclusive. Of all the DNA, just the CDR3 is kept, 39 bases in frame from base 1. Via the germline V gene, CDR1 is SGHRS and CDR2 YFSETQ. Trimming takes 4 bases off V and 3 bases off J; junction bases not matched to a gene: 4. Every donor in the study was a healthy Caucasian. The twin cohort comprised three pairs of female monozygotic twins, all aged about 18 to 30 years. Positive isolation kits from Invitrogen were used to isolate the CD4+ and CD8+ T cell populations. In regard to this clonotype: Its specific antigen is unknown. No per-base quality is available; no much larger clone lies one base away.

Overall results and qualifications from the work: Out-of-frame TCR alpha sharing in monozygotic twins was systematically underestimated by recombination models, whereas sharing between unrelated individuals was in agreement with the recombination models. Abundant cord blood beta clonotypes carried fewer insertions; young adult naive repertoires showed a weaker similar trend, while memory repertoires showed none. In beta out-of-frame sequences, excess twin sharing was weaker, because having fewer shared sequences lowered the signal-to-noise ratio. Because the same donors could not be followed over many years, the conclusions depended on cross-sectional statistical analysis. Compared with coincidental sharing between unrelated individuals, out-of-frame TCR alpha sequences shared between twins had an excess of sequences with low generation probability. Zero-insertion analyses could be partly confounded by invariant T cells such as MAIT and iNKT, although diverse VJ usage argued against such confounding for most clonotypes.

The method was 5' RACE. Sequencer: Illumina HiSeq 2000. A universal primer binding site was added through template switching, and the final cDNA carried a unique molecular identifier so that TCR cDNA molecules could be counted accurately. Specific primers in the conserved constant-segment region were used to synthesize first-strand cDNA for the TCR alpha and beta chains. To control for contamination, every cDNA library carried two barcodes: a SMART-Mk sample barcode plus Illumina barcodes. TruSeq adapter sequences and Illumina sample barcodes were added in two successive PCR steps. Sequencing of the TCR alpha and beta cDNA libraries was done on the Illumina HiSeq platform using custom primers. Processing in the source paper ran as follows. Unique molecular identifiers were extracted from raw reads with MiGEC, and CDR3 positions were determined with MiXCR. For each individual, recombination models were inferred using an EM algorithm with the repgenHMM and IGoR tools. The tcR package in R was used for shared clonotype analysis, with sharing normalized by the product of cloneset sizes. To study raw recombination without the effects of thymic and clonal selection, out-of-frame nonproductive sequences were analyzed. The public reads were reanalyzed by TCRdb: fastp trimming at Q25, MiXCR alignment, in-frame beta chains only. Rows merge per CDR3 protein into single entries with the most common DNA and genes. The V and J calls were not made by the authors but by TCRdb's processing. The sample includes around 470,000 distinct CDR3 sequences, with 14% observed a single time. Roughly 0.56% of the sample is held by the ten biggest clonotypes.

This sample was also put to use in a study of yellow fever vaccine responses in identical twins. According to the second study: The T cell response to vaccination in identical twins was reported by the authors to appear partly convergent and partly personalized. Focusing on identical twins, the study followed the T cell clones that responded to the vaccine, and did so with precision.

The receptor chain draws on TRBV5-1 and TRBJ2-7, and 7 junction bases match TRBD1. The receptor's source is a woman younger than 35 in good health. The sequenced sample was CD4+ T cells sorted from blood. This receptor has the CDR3 CASSRGQIYEQYF. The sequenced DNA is TGCGCCAGCAGCCGGGGACAGATCTACGAGCAGTACTTC.